These 24 T cell receptor beta chains were sequenced from one sample in a study of a mutant IDH1 vaccine in newly diagnosed glioma. Profiled with immunoSEQ multiplex PCR; TCRdb holds only in-frame clones, not every one. The profile shows approximately 35,000 clones, 75% to 95% of them singletons. These receptors lack a known antigen. Time point given: week 47, end of study. Vaccination used 300 ug of mutant IDH1 20-mer peptide per dose, with topical imiquimod. The specimen comprised PBMCs, sampled from a glioma patient whose treatment included an IDH1 peptide vaccine. The receptors derive from a woman in her 40s with glioma.

V is TRBV25-1 and J is TRBJ2-5; tentatively, D is TRBD1 or TRBD2 (7 bases each). Germline CDR1 and CDR2: MGHDK and SYGVNS. With 10 bases removed from V and 5 bases from J, the gap between germline ends came to 29 bases. This CDR3 region has 17 residues. CDR3 protein: CATSTRRGGRRPETQYF. The CDR3 DNA is TGTGCCACCTCAACCCGCAGGGGGGGCAGACGTCCGGAGACCCAGTACTTC. The variable domain in full, with the rest retrieved from reference TRBV25-1 and TRBJ2-5, is EADIYQTPRYLVIGTGKKITLECSQTMGHDKMYWYQQDPGMELHLIHYSYGVNSTEKGDLSSESTVSRIRTEHFPLTLESARPSHTSQYLCATSTRRGGRRPETQYFGPGTRLLVL.

This chain uses TRBV2 with TRBJ2-3, with 10 bases fitting TRBD2. CDR1 and CDR2 (germline): SNHLY, FYNNEI. The CDR3 consists of 16 residues. Trimming at V came to 5 bases and at J to 1 base, leaving 6 bases not matched to a gene. The CDR3 nucleotides read TGTGCCAGCAGTCCCTATCTAGCGGGAGGCACAGATACGCAGTATTTT. It yields the protein CASSPYLAGGTDTQYF.

The chain is built from TRBV6-6 and TRBJ2-2, with a possible D match to TRBD1 (6 bases). Trimming removed 1 base at V and 8 bases at J, with 8 bases between. The CDR3 runs 13 residues. CDR1 is MNHNY and CDR2 is SVGAGI in the germline V gene (reference sequence). The CDR3 spells CASSYLGAGELFF. The CDR3 DNA reads as TGTGCCAGCAGTTACTTGGGGGCTGGGGAGCTGTTTTTT.

The rearrangement links TRBV5-6 to TRBJ2-1; 14 bases are a match to TRBD2. Germline CDR1 and CDR2: SGHDT and YYEEEE. The ends lost 4 bases at V and 4 bases at J; junction bases unmatched: 10. This CDR3 spans 18 amino acids. The chain's CDR3 is CASSHPSGTSGGYNEQFF. The CDR3 DNA reads as TGTGCCAGCAGCCACCCTTCGGGGACTAGCGGGGGATACAATGAGCAGTTCTTC.

The gene calls are TRBV15 and TRBJ2-5, with TRBD2 matching 8 bases. Trimming cost V 0 bases and J 3 bases; bases outside gene matches: 3. The CDR3 loop spans 15 amino acids. The germline V gene encodes CDR1 LNHNV and CDR2 YYDKDF (reference sequence). The CDR3 nucleotides are TGTGCCACCAGCAGAGAAACTAGCGGAAAAGAGACCCAGTACTTC. Translating it yields CATSRETSGKETQYF.

V is TRBV7-9 and J is TRBJ2-1, with D tentatively TRBD2 (7 bases). V lost 8 bases and J lost 7, with 12 bases in between. CDR1 and CDR2 from the germline V gene are SEHNR and FQNEAQ (reference sequence). CDR3 length: 12 amino acids. The CDR3, as DNA: TGTGCCAGCGAGGGGGGGAAGAATGAGCAGTTCTTC. Protein product: CASEGGKNEQFF.

The chain employs TRBV29-1 and TRBJ1-4; D is unclear. From germline, CDR1 is SQVTM and CDR2 ANQGSEA. V lost 6 bases, J lost 0 bases, and 8 bases lay in between. The CDR3 consists of 13 residues. The CDR3: CSVQRSTNEKLFF. In DNA, the CDR3 is TGCAGCGTGCAGCGATCAACTAATGAAAAACTGTTTTTT.

The chain employs TRBV6-5 and TRBJ2-2, with D possibly being TRBD2 (6 bases). Trimming shortened V by 6 bases and J by 4 bases, and 15 bases separated the two germline ends. The length of the CDR3 is 15 residues. Per the germline V gene, CDR1 is MNHEY and CDR2 is SVGAGI. The CDR3 nucleotides read TGTGCCAGCAGCCGTGGGACTCCCTCCACCGGGGAGCTGTTTTTT. Residues: CASSRGTPSTGELFF.

The DNA for the CDR3 is TGTGCCAGCTCACCAAGTAGCAATCAGCCCCAGCATTTT. Protein: CASSPSSNQPQHF. This chain uses TRBV18 with TRBJ1-5; D uncertain. Trimming stripped 2 bases from V and 0 bases from J, with 2 bases between. There are 13 residues in the CDR3. Germline CDR1 KGHSH, CDR2 LQKENI.

V gene TRBV11-2 combines with J gene TRBJ1-2, with D possibly being TRBD1 (6 bases). The CDR3 loop spans 14 amino acids. The V gene lost 3 bases and the J gene lost 8 bases, with 16 bases spanning the gap. CDR1 and CDR2 (germline): SGHAT, FQNNGV. The CDR3 DNA reads as TGTGCCAGCAGCTTCTCAGGGGATTCGGGCGGCTACACCTTC. Residues: CASSFSGDSGGYTF.

The gene calls are TRBV19 and TRBJ1-5, with D possibly matching TRBD1 (5 bases). In germline, CDR1 is LNHDA, CDR2 SQIVND (reference sequence). The CDR3 consists of 18 residues. V lost 0 bases to trimming and J lost 1 base, with 16 bases between them. The CDR3 nucleotides read TGTGCCAGTAGTATAGACTCCCCGGACGGGGCCAGCAATCAGCCCCAGCATTTT. This gives the protein CASSIDSPDGASNQPQHF. The entire variable domain, with the rest obtained from reference TRBV19 and TRBJ1-5, is as follows: DGGITQSPKYLFRKEGQNVTLSCEQNLNHDAMYWYRQDPGQGLRLIYYSQIVNDFQKGDIAEGYSVSREKKESFPLTVTSAQKNPTAFYLCASSIDSPDGASNQPQHFGDGTRLSIL.

CDR3 sequence reads: CASRARQGVSGELFF. The DNA of the CDR3 is TGTGCCAGCAGGGCGAGACAGGGTGTTTCCGGGGAGCTGTTTTTT. V and J are TRBV6-6 and TRBJ2-2; 7 nucleotides agree with TRBD1. The germline CDR1 and CDR2 sequences are MNHNY and SVGAGI (reference sequence). V was clipped by 6 bases and J by 6 bases; unmatched bases: 10. This CDR3 has 15 residues.

The chain uses TRBV29-1 and TRBJ2-7, with D perhaps matching TRBD1 (5 bases). CDR3 length equals 12 residues. Germline CDR1 reads SQVTM; CDR2 reads ANQGSEA. V gave up 5 bases and J gave up 7 bases, with 15 bases separating them. CDR3 sequence reads: CSVSYTSGEQYF. Here the CDR3 DNA reads TGCAGCGTTTCGTACACCTCAGGGGAGCAGTACTTC.

V and J are TRBV6-5 and TRBJ2-1; TRBD2 aligns across 9 bases. This CDR3 is built from 15 residues. Per the germline V gene, CDR1 is MNHEY and CDR2 is SVGAGI. The V and J ends lost 3 bases and 10 bases, in that order; junction bases with no gene match: 10. The CDR3 loop reads CASSYSPGLALEQFF. The CDR3, as DNA: TGTGCCAGCAGTTATTCGCCGGGACTAGCACTGGAGCAGTTCTTC.

CDR3 bases: TGTGCCAGCAGTGAGGGCCCGGGGTATGGCTACACCTTC. Protein product: CASSEGPGYGYTF. The chain employs TRBV6-1 and TRBJ1-2; D is ambiguous. Trimming removed 3 bases at V and 5 bases at J, with 10 bases between. CDR1 MNHNS and CDR2 SASEGT come from the germline V gene. This CDR3 is built from 13 residues.

This clone was seen a few times. This chain uses TRBV11-2 with TRBJ1-1; D unresolved. Germline CDR1 and CDR2: SGHAT and FQNNGV. CDR3 length: 15 residues. V was shortened by 5 bases and J by 2 bases, with 15 bases between the two germline ends. In DNA form, the CDR3 reads TGTGCCAGCAGCGGCTCGTTGGGTTCCAACACTGAAGCTTTCTTT. Its protein is CASSGSLGSNTEAFF.

This clone was seen once. The chain links TRBV19 to TRBJ1-2, with a weak D call TRBD1 (5 bases). The V end lost 4 bases, the J end lost 4 bases, and 10 bases lay between the germline ends. Germline V gene lookup returns CDR1 LNHDA and CDR2 SQIVND (reference sequence). There are 13 residues in the CDR3. The CDR3 is CASSTGFGYGYTF. The CDR3 coding sequence is TGTGCCAGTAGTACAGGGTTCGGCTATGGCTACACCTTC. Full variable domain (missing parts from reference TRBV19 and TRBJ1-2): DGGITQSPKYLFRKEGQNVTLSCEQNLNHDAMYWYRQDPGQGLRLIYYSQIVNDFQKGDIAEGYSVSREKKESFPLTVTSAQKNPTAFYLCASSTGFGYGYTFGSGTRLTVV.

This clone appeared once. V gene TRBV5-1 combines with J gene TRBJ2-7; D is perhaps TRBD2 (5 bases). Germline V gene data show CDR1 as SGHRS and CDR2 as YFSETQ. Trimming left V 5 bases short and J 5 bases short, with 17 bases between. There are 14 residues in the CDR3. CDR3 nucleotides: TGCGCCAGCAGGCAGGACTGGGCGGAGAACGAGCAGTACTTC. Translated, it gives CASRQDWAENEQYF.

The J gene is TRBJ1-2, the V gene TRBV28; D not certain. CDR1 is MDHEN, CDR2 SYDVKM, per germline. V was cut by 2 bases and J by 7 bases, with 11 bases left in between. CDR3 length: 13 residues. The CDR3: CASSLVGKSGYTF. CDR3 sequence (DNA): TGTGCCAGCAGTTTAGTAGGGAAAAGTGGCTACACCTTC.

The chain recombines TRBV5-6 with TRBJ2-1; 10 bases line up with TRBD1. There are 16 residues in the CDR3. The germline V gene has CDR1 SGHDT and CDR2 YYEEEE. The V and J ends lost 4 bases and 7 bases, in that order; junction bases with no gene match: 11. CDR3 amino acids: CASSKRLRDRGNEQFF. CDR3 in DNA: TGTGCCAGCAGCAAACGACTCCGGGACAGGGGTAATGAGCAGTTCTTC.

J is TRBJ2-3 and V is TRBV10-3; 16 positions agree with TRBD2. The CDR3 length is 20 residues. Germline V CDR1 and CDR2: ENHRY, SYGVKD. Losses at the gene ends were 7 bases for V and 2 bases for J; bases not matched to a gene: 15. In nucleotides, the CDR3 is TGTGCCATCAAACCAGATCCGGGACTAGCGGGGGGGCGGTCCACAGATACGCAGTATTTT. It yields the protein CAIKPDPGLAGGRSTDTQYF.

The J gene is TRBJ1-1, the V gene TRBV18; tentative D call: TRBD1 (5 bases). The germline V and J ends were trimmed by 2 bases and 6 bases, with 10 bases remaining between them. The CDR3 sequence is 13 residues long. CDR1 KGHSH and CDR2 LQKENI come from the germline V gene. This chain's CDR3 is CASSPSQGAEAFF. DNA for the CDR3: TGTGCCAGCTCACCATCGCAGGGAGCTGAAGCTTTCTTT. The full variable domain, completed using reference TRBV18 and TRBJ1-1, is NAGVMQNPRHLVRRRGQEARLRCSPMKGHSHVYWYRQLPEEGLKFMVYLQKENIIDESGMPKERFSAEFPKEGPSILRIQQVVRGDSAAYFCASSPSQGAEAFFGQGTRLTVV.

This clone came up once. The rearrangement links TRBV5-6 to TRBJ1-1; weak D call: TRBD1 (5 bases). Trimming took 0 bases from V and 4 from J, leaving 10 bases between them. CDR3 size: 14 residues. Germline CDR1 and CDR2: SGHDT and YYEEEE. The CDR3 DNA sequence: TGTGCCAGCAGCTTGGGTGGAGGGGTCACTGAAGCTTTCTTT. Its translation: CASSLGGGVTEAFF.

V gene TRBV6-6 combines with J gene TRBJ1-5, with D maybe TRBD1 (6 bases). The V gene lost 4 bases and the J gene lost 3 bases, with 10 bases spanning the gap. Germline V gives CDR1 MNHNY, CDR2 SVGAGI (reference sequence). The CDR3 covers 14 residues. The CDR3 DNA reads as TGTGCCAGCAGTTCGAGGACAGACAATCAGCCCCAGCATTTT. Translated, it gives CASSSRTDNQPQHF.